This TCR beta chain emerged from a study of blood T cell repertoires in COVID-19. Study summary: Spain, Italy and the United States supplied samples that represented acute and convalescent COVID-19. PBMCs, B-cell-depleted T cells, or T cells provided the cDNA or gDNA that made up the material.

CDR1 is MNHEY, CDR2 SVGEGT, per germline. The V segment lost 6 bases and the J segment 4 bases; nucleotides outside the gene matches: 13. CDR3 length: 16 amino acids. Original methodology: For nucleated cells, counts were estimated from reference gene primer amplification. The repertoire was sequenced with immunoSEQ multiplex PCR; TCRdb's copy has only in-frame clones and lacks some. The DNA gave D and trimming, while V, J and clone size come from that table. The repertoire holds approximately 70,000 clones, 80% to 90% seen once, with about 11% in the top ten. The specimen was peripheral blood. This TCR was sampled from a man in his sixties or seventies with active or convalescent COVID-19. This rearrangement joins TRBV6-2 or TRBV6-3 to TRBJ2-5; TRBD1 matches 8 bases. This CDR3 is CASSRQAGGIGETQYF. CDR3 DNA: TGTGCCAGCAGCCGACAGGCAGGGGGCATAGGAGAGACCCAGTACTTC.